Listed here is a single T cell receptor beta chain. Its antigen remains unidentified. Nothing much larger sits one base from this clone, and base qualities are not available. Library creation used the immunoSEQ multiplex PCR assay. From the authors' description of their analysis: A statistical classification framework was developed to diagnose cytomegalovirus status using the catalog of TCR beta chain sequences. Imported from immuneACCESS, the table was reduced by TCRdb to in-frame sequences with V and J called. These copies leave out some clones; in studies compared against another copy, an unresolved V gene accounts for under half, and the cause of the remainder is not known. The V and J calls and clone size are taken from that table; D and trimming were inferred from the DNA. The sample table shows about 160,000 clones, and 70% to 90% are seen once. In total, the top ten clones hold about 6% of the sample.

The sample belongs to a study of cytomegalovirus exposure and HLA in healthy donors (dated by TCRdb to 2017 to 2019). About the investigation overall: The 500 to 800 repertoires of the first cohort and the 120 validation repertoires were produced on the same platform, according to a later analysis. The study aimed to test whether cataloging public T cell receptors could reveal signatures of past pathogen exposure. A separate validation cohort of 100 to 150 different subjects was used in addition to the roughly 700-subject first cohort. High-throughput TCR immunosequencing, statistical association of individual TCRs with disease status, and machine learning were combined to predict cytomegalovirus infection status. The paper as a whole reports these results and caveats: In vitro tests confirmed that a few of the cytomegalovirus-associated TCR beta chains recognize cytomegalovirus antigens. It was suggested by the authors that the approach could potentially be generalized to other disease states and immunological phenotypes. A later analysis found that TCRs clustered in the first cohort also tended to co-occur in the roughly 120 validation repertoires, with just under 95% of cluster scores above 0. While some public TCRs were present in many individuals, most TCR sequences turned up only very rarely across donors. The validation cohort had no HLA typing available for a later analysis, so co-occurrence within that cohort was assessed over all 120 or so repertoires. In the study, roughly 160 TCR beta chains were listed as associated with cytomegalovirus. The classifier was reported to diagnose cytomegalovirus status with high specificity and sensitivity in both the original cohort and the validation cohort.

The donors belonged to the validation cohort of over a hundred subjects, which was separate from the roughly 670-subject first cohort. CDR1 and CDR2 (LNHDA, SQIVND) derive from the germline V gene (reference sequence). Trimming takes 5 bases from V and 4 bases from J, and the germline ends sit 9 bases apart. There are 13 amino acids in the CDR3, from cysteine to phenylalanine inclusive. Here the CDR3 DNA is all that survives: 39 bases in frame from base 1. The rearranged chain carries TRBV19 and TRBJ1-5, with TRBD1 perhaps the D gene, on 5 matching bases. The source of this sequence is a woman in her twenties or thirties in good health and CMV-seronegative. What was sequenced was PBMCs. The DNA is as follows: TGTGCCAGTAGTGTGCAGGGAAATCAGCCCCAGCATTTT. It translates as CASSVQGNQPQHF. Where the CDR3 stops, the reference TRBV19 and TRBJ1-5 genes take over; the full variable domain is DGGITQSPKYLFRKEGQNVTLSCEQNLNHDAMYWYRQDPGQGLRLIYYSQIVNDFQKGDIAEGYSVSREKKESFPLTVTSAQKNPTAFYLCASSVQGNQPQHFGDGTRLSIL.